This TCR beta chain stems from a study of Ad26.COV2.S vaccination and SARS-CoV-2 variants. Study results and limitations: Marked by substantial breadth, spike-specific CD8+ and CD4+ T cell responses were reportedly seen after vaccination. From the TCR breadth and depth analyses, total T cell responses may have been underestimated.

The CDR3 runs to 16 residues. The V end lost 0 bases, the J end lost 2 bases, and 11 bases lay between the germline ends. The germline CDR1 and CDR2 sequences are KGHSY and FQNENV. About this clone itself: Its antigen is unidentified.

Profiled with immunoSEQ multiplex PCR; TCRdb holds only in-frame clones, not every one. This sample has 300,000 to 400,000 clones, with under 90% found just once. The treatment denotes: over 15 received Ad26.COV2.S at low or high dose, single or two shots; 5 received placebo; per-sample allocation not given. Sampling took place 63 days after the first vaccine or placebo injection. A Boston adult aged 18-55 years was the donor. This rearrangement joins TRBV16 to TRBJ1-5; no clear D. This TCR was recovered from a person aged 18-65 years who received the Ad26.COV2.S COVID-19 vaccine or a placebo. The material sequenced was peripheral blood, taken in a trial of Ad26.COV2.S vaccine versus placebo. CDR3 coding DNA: TGTGCCAGCAGCCAATCGCGAGTGGATGGCAATCAGCCCCAGCATTTT. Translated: CASSQSRVDGNQPQHF. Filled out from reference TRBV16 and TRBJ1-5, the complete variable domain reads GEEVAQTPKHLVRGEGQKAKLYCAPIKGHSYVFWYQQVLKNEFKFLISFQNENVFDETGMPKERFSAKCLPNSPCSLEIQATKLEDSAVYFCASSQSRVDGNQPQHFGDGTRLSIL.